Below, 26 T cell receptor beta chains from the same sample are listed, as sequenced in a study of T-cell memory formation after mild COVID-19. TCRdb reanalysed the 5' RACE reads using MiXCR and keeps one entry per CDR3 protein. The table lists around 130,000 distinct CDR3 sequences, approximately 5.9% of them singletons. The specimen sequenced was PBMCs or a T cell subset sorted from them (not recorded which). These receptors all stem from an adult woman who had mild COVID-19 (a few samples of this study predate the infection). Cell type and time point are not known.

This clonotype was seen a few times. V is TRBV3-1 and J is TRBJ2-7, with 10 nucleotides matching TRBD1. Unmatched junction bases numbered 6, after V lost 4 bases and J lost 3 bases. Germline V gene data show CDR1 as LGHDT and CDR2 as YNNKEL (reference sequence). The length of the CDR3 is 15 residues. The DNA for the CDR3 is TGTGCCAGCAGCCCGGCGGGACAGGGGATCTACGAGCAGTACTTC. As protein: CASSPAGQGIYEQYF.

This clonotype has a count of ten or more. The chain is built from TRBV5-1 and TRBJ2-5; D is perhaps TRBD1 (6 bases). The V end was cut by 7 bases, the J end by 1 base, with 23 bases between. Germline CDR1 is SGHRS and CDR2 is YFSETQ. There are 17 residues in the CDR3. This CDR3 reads CASSTVGQPLSQETQYF. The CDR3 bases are TGCGCCAGCTCCACCGTCGGACAGCCTTTGTCCCAAGAGACCCAGTACTTC.

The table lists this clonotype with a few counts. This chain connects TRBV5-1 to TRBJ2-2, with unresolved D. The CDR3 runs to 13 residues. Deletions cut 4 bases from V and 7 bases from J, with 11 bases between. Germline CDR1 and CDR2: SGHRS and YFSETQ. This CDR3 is CASSPNTGGELFF. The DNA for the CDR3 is TGCGCCAGCAGCCCGAACACGGGCGGGGAGCTGTTTTTT.

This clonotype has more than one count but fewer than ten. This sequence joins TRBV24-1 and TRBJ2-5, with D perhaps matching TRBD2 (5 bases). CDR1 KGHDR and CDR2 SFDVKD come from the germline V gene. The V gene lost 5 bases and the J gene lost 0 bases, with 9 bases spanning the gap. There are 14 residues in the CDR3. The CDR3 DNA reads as TGTGCCACCAGTGGGAGGATATACCAAGAGACCCAGTACTTC. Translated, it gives CATSGRIYQETQYF.

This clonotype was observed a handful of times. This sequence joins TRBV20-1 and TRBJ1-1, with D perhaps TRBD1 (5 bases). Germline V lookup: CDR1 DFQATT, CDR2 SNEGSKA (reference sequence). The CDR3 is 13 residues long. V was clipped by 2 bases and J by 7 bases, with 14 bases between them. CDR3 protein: CSARQGEQYEAFF. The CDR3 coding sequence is TGCAGTGCTAGACAAGGGGAACAATATGAAGCTTTCTTT.

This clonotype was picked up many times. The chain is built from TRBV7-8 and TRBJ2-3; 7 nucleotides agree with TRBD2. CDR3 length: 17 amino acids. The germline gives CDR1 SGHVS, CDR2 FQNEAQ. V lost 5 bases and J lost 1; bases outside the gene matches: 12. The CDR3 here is CASSQRLGGDRTDTQYF. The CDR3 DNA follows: TGTGCCAGCAGCCAACGATTGGGGGGGGACCGCACAGATACGCAGTATTTT.

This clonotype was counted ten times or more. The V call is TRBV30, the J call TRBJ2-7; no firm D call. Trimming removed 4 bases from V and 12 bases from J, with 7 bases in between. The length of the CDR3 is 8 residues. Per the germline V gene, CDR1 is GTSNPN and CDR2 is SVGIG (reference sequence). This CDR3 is CAWNARYF. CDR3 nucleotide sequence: TGTGCCTGGAACGCGCGGTACTTC. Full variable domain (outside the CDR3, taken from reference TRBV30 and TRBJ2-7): SQTIHQWPATLVQPVGSPLSLECTVEGTSNPNLYWYRQAAGRGLQLLFYSVGIGQISSEVPQNLSASRPQDRQFILSSKKLLLSDSGFYLCAWNARYFGPGTRLTVT.

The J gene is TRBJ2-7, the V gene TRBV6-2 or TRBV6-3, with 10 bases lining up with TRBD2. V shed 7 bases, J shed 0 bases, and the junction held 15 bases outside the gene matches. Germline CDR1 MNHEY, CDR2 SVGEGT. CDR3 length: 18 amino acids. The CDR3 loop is CASTHGGSGRMASYEQYF. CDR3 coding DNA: TGTGCCAGCACCCACGGCGGTAGCGGGAGGATGGCCTCCTACGAGCAGTACTTC.

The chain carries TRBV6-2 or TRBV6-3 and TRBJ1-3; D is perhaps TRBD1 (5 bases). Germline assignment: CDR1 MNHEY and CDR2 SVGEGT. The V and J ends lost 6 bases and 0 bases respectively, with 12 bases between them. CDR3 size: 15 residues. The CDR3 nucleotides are TGTGCCAGCAGCCCGGGACGGTTCTCTGGAAACACCATATATTTT. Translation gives CASSPGRFSGNTIYF.

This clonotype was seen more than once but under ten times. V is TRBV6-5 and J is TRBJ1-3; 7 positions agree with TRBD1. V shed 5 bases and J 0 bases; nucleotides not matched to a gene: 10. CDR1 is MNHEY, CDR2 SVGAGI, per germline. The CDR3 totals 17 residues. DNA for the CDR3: TGTGCCAGCAGTCCTACTCGACAGGGCCGCTCTGGAAACACCATATATTTT. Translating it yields CASSPTRQGRSGNTIYF.

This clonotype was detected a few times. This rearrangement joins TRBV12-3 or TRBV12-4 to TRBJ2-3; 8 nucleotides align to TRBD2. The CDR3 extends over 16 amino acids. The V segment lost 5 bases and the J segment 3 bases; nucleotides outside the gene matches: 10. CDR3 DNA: TGTGCCAGCAGTCGCCCGGGACTAGTCTCGACAGATACGCAGTATTTT. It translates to CASSRPGLVSTDTQYF.

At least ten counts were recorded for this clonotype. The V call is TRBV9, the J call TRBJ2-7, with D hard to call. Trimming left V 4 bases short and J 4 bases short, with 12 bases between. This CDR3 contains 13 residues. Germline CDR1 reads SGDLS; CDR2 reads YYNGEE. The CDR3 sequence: CASSQHSEYEQYF. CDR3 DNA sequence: TGTGCCAGCAGCCAACACTCGGAATACGAGCAGTACTTC.

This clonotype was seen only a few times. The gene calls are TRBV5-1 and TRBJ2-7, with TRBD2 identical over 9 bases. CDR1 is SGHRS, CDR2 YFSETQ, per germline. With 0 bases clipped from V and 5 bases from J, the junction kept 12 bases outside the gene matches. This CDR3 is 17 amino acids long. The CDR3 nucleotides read TGCGCCAGCAGCTTGGAGGTAGCGGGAGTCGGTGGGAACGAGCAGTACTTC. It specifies CASSLEVAGVGGNEQYF.

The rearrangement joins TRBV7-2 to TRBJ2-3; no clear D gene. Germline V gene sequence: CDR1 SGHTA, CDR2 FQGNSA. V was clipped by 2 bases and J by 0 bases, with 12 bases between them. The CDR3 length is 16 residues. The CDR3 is CASSLIGAFSTDTQYF. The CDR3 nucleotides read TGTGCCAGCAGCTTAATTGGAGCTTTTAGCACAGATACGCAGTATTTT.

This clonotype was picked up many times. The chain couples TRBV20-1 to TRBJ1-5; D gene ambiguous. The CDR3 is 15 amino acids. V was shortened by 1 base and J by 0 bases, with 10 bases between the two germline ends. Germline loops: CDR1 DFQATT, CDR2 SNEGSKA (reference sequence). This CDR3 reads CSARAVSYSNQPQHF. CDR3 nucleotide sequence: TGCAGTGCTAGAGCAGTTTCATATAGCAATCAGCCCCAGCATTTT.

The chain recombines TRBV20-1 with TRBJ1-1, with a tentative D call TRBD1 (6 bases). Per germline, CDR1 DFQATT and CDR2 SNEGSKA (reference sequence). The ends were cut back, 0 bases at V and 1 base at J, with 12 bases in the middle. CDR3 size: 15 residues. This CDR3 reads CSARDPGQQNTEAFF. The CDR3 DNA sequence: TGCAGTGCTAGAGATCCTGGACAGCAGAACACTGAAGCTTTCTTT.

The CDR3 nucleotides are TGTGCCAGCAGCTTCCGTAGGGCGGGAGGCCCTTTCTCGGGCGGGGAGCTGTTTTTT. Its protein is CASSFRRAGGPFSGGELFF. V gene TRBV2 combines with J gene TRBJ2-2; 8 nucleotides align to TRBD2. The CDR3 loop spans 19 amino acids. Losses at the gene ends were 6 bases for V and 7 bases for J; bases not matched to a gene: 22. In germline, CDR1 is SNHLY, CDR2 FYNNEI. Complete variable domain (other parts from reference TRBV2 and TRBJ2-2): EPEVTQTPSHQVTQMGQEVILRCVPISNHLYFYWYRQILGQKVEFLVSFYNNEISEKSEIFDDQFSVERPDGSNFTLKIRSTKLEDSAMYFCASSFRRAGGPFSGGELFFGEGSRLTVL.

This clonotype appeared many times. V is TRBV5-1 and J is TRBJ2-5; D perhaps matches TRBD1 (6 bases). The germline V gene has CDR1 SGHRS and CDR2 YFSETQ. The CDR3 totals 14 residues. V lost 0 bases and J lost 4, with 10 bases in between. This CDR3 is CASSLDREGETQYF. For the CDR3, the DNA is TGCGCCAGCAGCTTGGACAGGGAAGGAGAGACCCAGTACTTC.

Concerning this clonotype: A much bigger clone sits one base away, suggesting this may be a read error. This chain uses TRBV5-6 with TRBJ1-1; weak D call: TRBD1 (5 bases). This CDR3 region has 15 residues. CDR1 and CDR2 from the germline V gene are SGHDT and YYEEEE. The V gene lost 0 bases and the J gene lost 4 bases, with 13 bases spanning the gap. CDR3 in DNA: TGTGCCAGCAGCTTGGTGGACCTCGGGGGCACTGAAGCTTTCTTT. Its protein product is CASSLVDLGGTEAFF.

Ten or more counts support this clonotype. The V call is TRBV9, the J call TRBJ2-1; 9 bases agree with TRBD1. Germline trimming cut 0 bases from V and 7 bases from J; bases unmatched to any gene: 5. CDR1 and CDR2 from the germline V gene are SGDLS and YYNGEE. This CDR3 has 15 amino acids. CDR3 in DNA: TGTGCCAGCAGCGTAGATGGACAGGGGAGGAATGAGCAGTTCTTC. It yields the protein CASSVDGQGRNEQFF.

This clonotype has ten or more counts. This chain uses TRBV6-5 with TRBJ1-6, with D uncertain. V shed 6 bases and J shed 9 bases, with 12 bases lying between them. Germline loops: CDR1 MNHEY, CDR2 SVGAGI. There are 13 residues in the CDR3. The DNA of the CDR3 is TGTGCCAGCAGGATCGGTTCCATTTCACCCCTCCACTTT. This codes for CASRIGSISPLHF.

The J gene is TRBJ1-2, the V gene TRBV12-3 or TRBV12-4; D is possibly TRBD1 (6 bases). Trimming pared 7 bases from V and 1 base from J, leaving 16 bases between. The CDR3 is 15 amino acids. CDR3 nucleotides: TGTGCCAGCAATGCCAGGAGGGGGTTTAACTATGGCTACACCTTC. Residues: CASNARRGFNYGYTF.

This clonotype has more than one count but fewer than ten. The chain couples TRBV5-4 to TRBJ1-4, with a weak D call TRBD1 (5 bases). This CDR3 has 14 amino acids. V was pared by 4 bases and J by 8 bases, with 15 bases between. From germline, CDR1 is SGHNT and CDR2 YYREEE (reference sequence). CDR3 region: CASSPEGVKEKLFF. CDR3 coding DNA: TGTGCCAGCAGCCCCGAAGGGGTTAAAGAAAAACTGTTTTTT. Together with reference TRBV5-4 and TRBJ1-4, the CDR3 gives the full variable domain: ETGVTQSPTHLIKTRGQQVTLRCSSQSGHNTVSWYQQALGQGPQFIFQYYREEENGRGNFPPRFSGLQFPNYSSELNVNALELDDSALYLCASSPEGVKEKLFFGSGTQLSVL.

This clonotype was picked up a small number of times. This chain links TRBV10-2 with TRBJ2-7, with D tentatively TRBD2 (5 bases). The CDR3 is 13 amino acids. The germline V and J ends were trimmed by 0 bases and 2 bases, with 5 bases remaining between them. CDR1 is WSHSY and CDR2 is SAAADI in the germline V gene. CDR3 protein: CASSESRAYEQYF. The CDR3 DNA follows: TGCGCCAGCAGTGAGTCGCGGGCCTACGAGCAGTACTTC.

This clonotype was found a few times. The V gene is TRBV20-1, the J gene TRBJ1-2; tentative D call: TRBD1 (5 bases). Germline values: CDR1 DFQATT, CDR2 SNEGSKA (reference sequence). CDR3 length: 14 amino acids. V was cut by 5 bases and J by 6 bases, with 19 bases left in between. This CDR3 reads CSAALSGEGNGYTF. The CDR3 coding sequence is TGCAGTGCTGCCCTCTCGGGGGAGGGCAATGGCTACACCTTC.

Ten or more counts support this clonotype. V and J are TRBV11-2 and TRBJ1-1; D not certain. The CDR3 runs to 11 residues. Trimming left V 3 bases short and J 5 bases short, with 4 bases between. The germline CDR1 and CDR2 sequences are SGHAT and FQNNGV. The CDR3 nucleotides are TGTGCCAGCAGCTTCGGGACTGAAGCTTTCTTT. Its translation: CASSFGTEAFF.